Shown below are 25 T cell receptor beta chains from a single sample sequenced in a study of control samples from healthy donors and cancer patients. Sequenced by immunoSEQ multiplex PCR; TCRdb stores in-frame clones only, minus some. The sample records some 130,000 clones, more than 85% being singletons. Sequencing was performed on PBMCs. Every receptor here comes from a man aged 45 to 65 with head and neck cancer.

The V and J genes are TRBV13 and TRBJ1-1; perhaps TRBD1 as D (5 bases). CDR1 is PRHDT and CDR2 is FYEKMQ in the germline V gene (reference sequence). Trimming took 3 bases from V and 1 from J, leaving 9 bases between them. This CDR3 is built from 14 residues. CDR3 bases: TGTGCCAGCAGCTTCGACAGTGCGAACACTGAAGCTTTCTTT. Protein product: CASSFDSANTEAFF.

This chain connects TRBV5-4 to TRBJ2-3; no firm D call. The CDR3 consists of 15 residues. Germline CDR1 reads SGHNT; CDR2 reads YYREEE (reference sequence). Trimming took 0 bases from V and 1 from J, leaving 9 bases between them. The CDR3 region has the DNA TGTGCCAGCAGCTTGGATAGAAAGGGCACAGATACGCAGTATTTT. Residues: CASSLDRKGTDTQYF.

The rearrangement uses TRBV14 and TRBJ2-4, with a weak D call TRBD2 (5 bases). Trimming removed 0 bases from V and 1 base from J, with 13 bases in between. The CDR3 length is 17 residues. Germline CDR1 SGHDN, CDR2 FVKESK. CDR3 in amino acids: CASSQDPLPSAKNIQYF. The DNA of the CDR3 is TGTGCCAGCAGCCAAGATCCGTTGCCTAGCGCCAAAAACATTCAGTACTTC. Full variable domain (rest looked up from reference TRBV14 and TRBJ2-4): EAGVTQFPSHSVIEKGQTVTLRCDPISGHDNLYWYRRVMGKEIKFLLHFVKESKQDESGMPNNRFLAERTGGTYSTLKVQPAELEDSGVYFCASSQDPLPSAKNIQYFGAGTRLSVL.

The chain joins TRBV19 to TRBJ1-1; tentative D call: TRBD1 (5 bases). Germline V CDR1 and CDR2: LNHDA, SQIVND (reference sequence). This CDR3 contains 15 residues. V lost 3 bases and J lost 4, with 15 bases in between. This CDR3 is CASSIGAGYSTEAFF. DNA of the CDR3: TGTGCCAGTAGTATTGGAGCAGGGTATAGCACTGAAGCTTTCTTT.

V gene TRBV5-4 combines with J gene TRBJ1-2; maybe TRBD1 (6 bases). Germline-derived CDR1 and CDR2 are SGHNT and YYREEE (reference sequence). V lost 2 bases and J lost 4, with 12 bases in between. There are 14 residues in the CDR3. Written as DNA, the CDR3 is TGTGCCAGCAGCTTCGCAGGGGCGGGCTATGGCTACACCTTC. It yields the protein CASSFAGAGYGYTF.

The chain is built from TRBV5-4 and TRBJ1-3; 10 nucleotides align to TRBD1. The germline CDR1 and CDR2 sequences are SGHNT and YYREEE (reference sequence). This CDR3 spans 17 amino acids. The V segment lost 4 bases and the J segment 1 base; nucleotides outside the gene matches: 8. CDR3 DNA: TGTGCCAGCAGCCCGGGGGGACAGGGGCTTTCTGGAAACACCATATATTTT. It specifies CASSPGGQGLSGNTIYF.

A single count supports this clone. The gene calls are TRBV5-1 and TRBJ1-2, with D perhaps TRBD1 (6 bases). This CDR3 has 12 amino acids. CDR1 is SGHRS and CDR2 is YFSETQ in the germline V gene. Between the trimmed V and J ends, which lost 5 bases and 7 bases, there was a span of 12 bases. DNA of the CDR3: TGCGCCAGCAGTCAACAGGGTTCTGGCTACACCTTC. This codes for CASSQQGSGYTF.

J is TRBJ2-1 and V is TRBV9; the D gene is possibly TRBD2 (6 bases). V lost 7 bases and J lost 5, with 28 bases in between. Per the germline V gene, CDR1 is SGDLS and CDR2 is YYNGEE. The CDR3 extends over 18 amino acids. For the CDR3, the DNA is TGTGCCAGCGGGACCTCTAAGACTAGTTCGGCCTCGAACAATGAGCAGTTCTTC. Translating gives CASGTSKTSSASNNEQFF.

The chain couples TRBV10-3 to TRBJ1-1, with 9 bases lining up with TRBD1. Unmatched junction bases numbered 0, after V lost 4 bases and J lost 6 bases. The germline V gene has CDR1 ENHRY and CDR2 SYGVKD. The CDR3 has 12 residues. The DNA for the CDR3 is TGTGCCATCAGTGGGACAGGGGCTGAAGCTTTCTTT. Translated, it gives CAISGTGAEAFF.

The rearrangement joins TRBV18 to TRBJ1-4; no clear D. Trimming removed 4 bases at V and 8 bases at J, with 11 bases between. Germline V gene data show CDR1 as KGHSH and CDR2 as LQKENI. CDR3 length: 13 residues. Here the CDR3 DNA reads TGTGCCAGCTCACTTGTAAGGGAGGAAAAACTGTTTTTT. As protein: CASSLVREEKLFF.

The CDR3 region is CATSDWATDTQYF. The CDR3 DNA reads TGTGCCACCAGTGATTGGGCCACAGATACGCAGTATTTT. V usage is TRBV24-1 and J usage is TRBJ2-3, with unresolved D. The germline CDR1 and CDR2 sequences are KGHDR and SFDVKD. With 2 bases removed from V and 2 bases from J, the gap between germline ends came to 4 bases. This CDR3 has 13 residues.

The chain is built from TRBV6-6 and TRBJ1-2, with unresolved D. V shed 2 bases and J shed 6 bases, with 10 bases lying between them. This CDR3 spans 13 amino acids. Germline V lookup: CDR1 MNHNY, CDR2 SVGAGI (reference sequence). As DNA, the CDR3 is TGTGCCAGCAGTTACGGGCCCCGGGATGGCTACACCTTC. It yields the protein CASSYGPRDGYTF.

This clone was counted once. The chain couples TRBV18 to TRBJ1-3, with 8 bases lining up with TRBD1. The CDR3 consists of 15 residues. CDR1 and CDR2 from the germline V gene are KGHSH and LQKENI. Trimming cost V 6 bases and J 1 base; bases outside gene matches: 5. CDR3 in amino acids: CASSPGQASGNTIYF. The CDR3, as DNA: TGTGCCAGCTCCCCGGGACAGGCGTCTGGAAACACCATATATTTT.

The rearrangement links TRBV7-8 to TRBJ1-4; 9 bases agree with TRBD1. The length of the CDR3 is 14 residues. Germline lookup yields CDR1 SGHVS and CDR2 FQNEAQ. With 4 bases clipped from V and 6 bases from J, the junction kept 3 bases outside the gene matches. CDR3 amino acids: CASSWDRDYEKLFF. For the CDR3, the DNA is TGTGCCAGCAGCTGGGACAGGGATTATGAAAAACTGTTTTTT. Filled out from reference TRBV7-8 and TRBJ1-4, the complete variable domain reads GAGVSQSPRYKVAKRGQDVALRCDPISGHVSLFWYQQALGQGPEFLTYFQNEAQLDKSGLPSDRFFAERPEGSVSTLKIQRTQQEDSAVYLCASSWDRDYEKLFFGSGTQLSVL.

The chain carries TRBV9 and TRBJ2-3; no firm D call. The CDR3 totals 13 residues. Germline V CDR1 and CDR2: SGDLS, YYNGEE. Trimming cost V 1 base and J 2 bases, with 5 bases left between them. CDR3 sequence: CASSVFDTDTQYF. CDR3 sequence (DNA): TGTGCCAGCAGCGTATTTGACACAGATACGCAGTATTTT.

The rearrangement links TRBV12-3 or TRBV12-4 to TRBJ2-5; no clear D. This CDR3 region has 12 residues. Trimming stripped 5 bases from V and 5 bases from J, with 9 bases between. As DNA, the CDR3 is TGTGCCAGCAGTCCTAGGTGGGAGACCCAGTACTTC. It is translated as CASSPRWETQYF.

The chain is built from TRBV5-5 and TRBJ1-5; tentatively, D is TRBD1 (6 bases). From germline, CDR1 is SGHKS and CDR2 YYEKEE (reference sequence). This CDR3 is built from 14 residues. V lost 2 bases and J 6 bases, leaving 12 bases between the germline ends. CDR3 sequence (DNA): TGTGCCAGCAGCTTAAAGGGGGATGGTCAGCCCCAGCATTTT. This encodes CASSLKGDGQPQHF.

The V gene is TRBV7-2, the J gene TRBJ2-7, with 11 bases identical to TRBD2. Germline CDR1 and CDR2: SGHTA and FQGNSA. CDR3 length equals 14 residues. The V gene end was trimmed by 3 bases and the J gene end by 2 bases; junction bases not matched to a gene: 0. The CDR3 loop reads CASSFSGGAYEQYF. The CDR3 DNA is TGTGCCAGCAGCTTTAGCGGGGGGGCCTACGAGCAGTACTTC. Using reference TRBV7-2 and TRBJ2-7 for the parts outside the CDR3, the full variable domain is GAGVSQSPSNKVTEKGKDVELRCDPISGHTALYWYRQSLGQGLEFLIYFQGNSAPDKSGLPSDRFSAERTGGSVSTLTIQRTQQEDSAVYLCASSFSGGAYEQYFGPGTRLTVT.

V is TRBV6-6 and J is TRBJ2-1; the D call may be TRBD1 or TRBD2 (6 bases each). The germline V gene has CDR1 MNHNY and CDR2 SVGAGI (reference sequence). V dropped 2 bases and J dropped 0 bases, with 8 bases sitting between them. CDR3 length: 15 amino acids. The CDR3 sequence: CASSYPGASYNEQFF. The CDR3, as DNA: TGTGCCAGCAGTTACCCGGGGGCCTCCTACAATGAGCAGTTCTTC.

The CDR3 region is CASSPRQGVVYEQYF. In nucleotides, the CDR3 is TGTGCCAGTAGTCCCCGACAGGGGGTGGTCTACGAGCAGTACTTC. The V call is TRBV19, the J call TRBJ2-7; 9 bases fit TRBD1. Germline V gene sequence: CDR1 LNHDA, CDR2 SQIVND (reference sequence). This CDR3 contains 15 residues. V shed 5 bases, J shed 3 bases, and the junction held 8 bases outside the gene matches.

The J gene is TRBJ1-2, the V gene TRBV28; D possibly corresponds to TRBD1 (6 bases). V was cut by 2 bases and J by 4 bases, with 11 bases left in between. The CDR3 has 14 amino acids. Germline CDR1 is MDHEN and CDR2 is SYDVKM. The CDR3 loop reads CASSLRGPSYGYTF. CDR3 nucleotide sequence: TGTGCCAGCAGTTTACGGGGGCCGAGCTATGGCTACACCTTC.

The chain carries TRBV11-2 and TRBJ1-2, with D unresolved. The germline gives CDR1 SGHAT, CDR2 FQNNGV. With 6 bases removed from V and 8 bases from J, the gap between germline ends came to 10 bases. The CDR3 sequence is 11 residues long. The CDR3 sequence is CASSSMEGYTF. CDR3 DNA: TGTGCCAGCAGTTCAATGGAGGGCTACACCTTC.

The rearrangement uses TRBV6-5 and TRBJ2-1; 7 bases line up with TRBD1. V lost 6 bases, J lost 10 bases, and 12 bases stayed unmatched. The CDR3 is 14 amino acids. Germline values: CDR1 MNHEY, CDR2 SVGAGI. CDR3 sequence reads: CASRLSGTVFEQFF. The CDR3 DNA follows: TGTGCCAGCAGGCTCTCCGGGACAGTATTCGAGCAGTTCTTC.

The rearrangement uses TRBV6-2 or TRBV6-3 and TRBJ2-7; D remains unclear. Trimming pared 0 bases from V and 0 bases from J, leaving 3 bases between. Germline V gene data show CDR1 as MNHEY and CDR2 as SVGEGT. This CDR3 region has 13 residues. Here the CDR3 DNA reads TGTGCCAGCAGTTACTCGAGCTCCTACGAGCAGTACTTC. As protein: CASSYSSSYEQYF.

This clone was seen a few times. CDR3 loop: CASSPWDSSYNEQFF. In DNA form, the CDR3 reads TGTGCCAGCAGTCCGTGGGACAGCTCCTACAATGAGCAGTTCTTC. V and J are TRBV27 and TRBJ2-1; 7 nucleotides match TRBD1. The junction had 4 bases not matched to a gene; V was cut back by 5 bases and J by 0 bases. The CDR3 contains 15 residues. The germline CDR1 and CDR2 sequences are MNHEY and SMNVEV (reference sequence).